What follows is one TCR beta chain and its context. With survey level as its setting, the immunoSEQ assay was v3.0. The repertoire was sequenced with immunoSEQ multiplex PCR; TCRdb's copy has only in-frame clones and lacks some. Among around 29,000 clones listed, roughly 93% were seen once. These data originate in a study of long-term antiretroviral therapy in people with HIV. There are 16 residues in the CDR3. J lost 5 bases, V lost 1 base, and 4 bases had no gene match. From germline, CDR1 is SGHTA and CDR2 FQGNSA. The clonotype was recovered from a woman in her thirties or forties with HIV. Sequenced material: unsorted PBMCs, taken about 6.5 years after starting antiretroviral therapy. V gene TRBV7-2 combines with J gene TRBJ1-6, with 8 nucleotides matching TRBD1. CDR3 sequence reads: CASSLEGTGNNSPLHF. The CDR3 DNA reads TGTGCCAGCAGCTTAGAGGGGACAGGCAATAATTCACCCCTCCACTTT.